These 12 T cell receptor beta chains share one sample of origin, sequenced in a study of Ad26.COV2.S vaccination and SARS-CoV-2 variants. The treatment here: about 20 received Ad26.COV2.S at low or high dose, single or two shots; roughly 5 received placebo; per-sample allocation not given. Day 63 after the first vaccine or placebo injection was the time point for sampling. Profiled with immunoSEQ multiplex PCR; TCRdb holds only in-frame clones, not every one. The sample lists 450,000 to 550,000 clones; nearly 90% were seen once. The sequences come from peripheral blood, collected in a trial of Ad26.COV2.S vaccine versus placebo. The source of these receptors is a person between 18 and 65 years old who received the Ad26.COV2.S COVID-19 vaccine or a placebo.

This clone was seen a single time. This sequence joins TRBV6-5 and TRBJ2-4, with 10 positions matching TRBD1. The length of the CDR3 is 15 residues. The junction had 8 bases not matched to a gene; V was cut back by 2 bases and J by 10 bases. In germline, CDR1 is MNHEY, CDR2 SVGAGI. The CDR3 DNA reads as TGTGCCAGCAGTTACGGGGGACAGGGGCTCGGAATTCAGTACTTC. Protein: CASSYGGQGLGIQYF.

In this sample, this clone turned up once. This chain links TRBV5-1 with TRBJ1-1; D possibly corresponds to TRBD1 (6 bases). Trimming stripped 6 bases from V and 5 bases from J, with 20 bases between. This CDR3 is 15 amino acids long. Germline V gives CDR1 SGHRS, CDR2 YFSETQ. The CDR3 DNA sequence: TGCGCCAGCAACCGGCTGGGGGGCTGGGGAACTGAAGCTTTCTTT. This gives the protein CASNRLGGWGTEAFF.

The rearrangement links TRBV18 to TRBJ2-2; 8 nucleotides line up with TRBD1. Germline V gives CDR1 KGHSH, CDR2 LQKENI. CDR3 size: 18 residues. The trim removed 0 bases at V and 6 bases at J, leaving 12 bases unmatched. The CDR3 protein is CASSPPGPDRGSAGELFF. The CDR3 DNA is TGTGCCAGCTCACCACCCGGGCCAGACAGGGGTTCGGCCGGGGAGCTGTTTTTT.

The chain carries TRBV7-2 and TRBJ2-1; 9 bases line up with TRBD2. The CDR3 consists of 15 residues. V shed 5 bases and J 3 bases; nucleotides not matched to a gene: 5. The germline CDR1 and CDR2 sequences are SGHTA and FQGNSA. CDR3 nucleotides: TGTGCCAGCAGCCTCGGACTAGCGCACTACAATGAGCAGTTCTTC. Amino acids: CASSLGLAHYNEQFF.

This clone was seen a single time. This chain uses TRBV19 with TRBJ1-6; 7 bases match TRBD1. Germline CDR1 and CDR2: LNHDA and SQIVND (reference sequence). The CDR3 sequence is 15 residues long. Trimming removed 1 base from V and 8 bases from J; junction bases left unmatched: 5. DNA for the CDR3: TGTGCCAGTAGTATAGCAGGACAGGAGGATTCACCCCTCCACTTT. Its protein product is CASSIAGQEDSPLHF.

The chain is built from TRBV6-5 and TRBJ1-6; 9 positions match TRBD1. The germline CDR1 and CDR2 sequences are MNHEY and SVGAGI. V lost 6 bases, J lost 10 bases, and 7 bases stayed unmatched. This CDR3 region has 14 residues. The CDR3 nucleotides read TGTGCCAGCAGGGAGGGACAGGGTGGATCACCCCTCCACTTT. It translates to CASREGQGGSPLHF.

This clone turned up a few times. The chain couples TRBV2 to TRBJ1-3; D is ambiguous. CDR1 and CDR2 from the germline V gene are SNHLY and FYNNEI. This CDR3 has 12 amino acids. V was pared by 8 bases and J by 0 bases, with 5 bases between. In nucleotides, the CDR3 is TGTGCCAGCCGGTACTCTGGAAACACCATATATTTT. Protein sequence: CASRYSGNTIYF.

The rearrangement links TRBV6-1 to TRBJ2-7; D might be TRBD2 (6 bases). The CDR3 length is 14 residues. Germline loops: CDR1 MNHNS, CDR2 SASEGT. Trimming stripped 1 base from V and 4 bases from J, with 11 bases between. The CDR3 nucleotides are TGTGCCAGCAGTGAAGGTCCGGGGGTTTACGAGCAGTACGTC. Encoded protein: CASSEGPGVYEQYV.

The chain couples TRBV3-1 (or the pseudogene TRBV3-2) to TRBJ1-2; D gene ambiguous. The CDR3 consists of 14 residues. Germline V gene lookup returns CDR1 LGHDT and CDR2 YNNKEL (reference sequence). Trimming removed 0 bases from V and 4 bases from J, with 9 bases in between. CDR3 loop: CASSQEGLGYGYTF. The DNA of the CDR3 is TGTGCCAGCAGCCAAGAAGGGCTCGGCTATGGCTACACCTTC.

The chain carries TRBV4-2 and TRBJ1-4, with D possibly being TRBD1 (5 bases). In germline, CDR1 is LGHNA, CDR2 YNFKEQ. With 4 bases removed from V and 0 bases from J, the gap between germline ends came to 15 bases. The CDR3 extends over 17 amino acids. The CDR3 DNA sequence: TGTGCCAGCAGCCCGCGGCCAGGGTTCTCAACTAATGAAAAACTGTTTTTT. Residues: CASSPRPGFSTNEKLFF.

The rearrangement uses TRBV10-3 and TRBJ1-2, with D unresolved. Trimming stripped 3 bases from V and 5 bases from J, with 19 bases between. CDR1 is ENHRY and CDR2 is SYGVKD in the germline V gene. The CDR3 runs to 16 residues. CDR3: CAISDSRNSLGYGYTF. CDR3 nucleotide sequence: TGTGCCATCAGTGATTCCAGAAACAGCCTCGGGTATGGCTACACCTTC.

V and J are TRBV11-3 and TRBJ2-1, with D unclear. CDR3 length equals 14 residues. Germline CDR1 reads SGHNT; CDR2 reads YENEEA. Deletions cut 5 bases from V and 10 bases from J, with 18 bases between. The CDR3 region is CASSPAQQRLEQFF. Here the CDR3 DNA reads TGTGCCAGCAGCCCAGCCCAACAACGATTGGAGCAGTTCTTC.